This passage covers 6 T cell receptor beta chains from one sample sequenced in a study of T cell responses to AZD1222 COVID-19 vaccine. Clones were sequenced by immunoSEQ multiplex PCR, and TCRdb holds only the in-frame ones, with some missing. The repertoire has about 130,000 clones, around 89% of them found once; the top ten carry approximately 9.4%. The sample in question was peripheral blood, obtained 28 days after the second AZD1222 dose. These receptors were collected from an adult who received the AZD1222 COVID-19 vaccine.

This clone was seen more than once but under ten times. This rearrangement joins TRBV4-1 to TRBJ1-1; no definite D call. CDR1 is MGHRA and CDR2 is YSYEKL in the germline V gene. V shed 0 bases and J shed 1 base, with 9 bases lying between them. CDR3 length equals 15 residues. The CDR3 here is CASSQDWAGNTEAFF. CDR3 bases: TGCGCCAGCAGCCAAGATTGGGCAGGGAACACTGAAGCTTTCTTT.

The CDR3 is CASSFSGRVYEQYF. DNA for the CDR3: TGTGCCAGCAGCTTTAGCGGGAGGGTATACGAGCAGTACTTC. The V call is TRBV11-2, the J call TRBJ2-7; 11 bases match TRBD2. V shed 3 bases, J shed 4 bases, and the junction held 2 bases outside the gene matches. The CDR3 is 14 residues long. Germline loops: CDR1 SGHAT, CDR2 FQNNGV.

The chain recombines TRBV15 with TRBJ2-7; 9 bases align to TRBD2. Trimming cost V 1 base and J 3 bases; bases outside gene matches: 16. CDR1 and CDR2 (germline): LNHNV, YYDKDF (reference sequence). The length of the CDR3 is 19 residues. The CDR3 region is CATSRAPPWVAGVLYEQYF. The CDR3 DNA reads TGTGCCACCAGCAGAGCCCCCCCCTGGGTAGCGGGGGTTCTCTACGAGCAGTACTTC.

The V and J genes are TRBV6-1 and TRBJ1-1, with D possibly TRBD1 on 6 matching bases. In germline, CDR1 is MNHNS, CDR2 SASEGT. The CDR3 length is 14 residues. Trimming took off 3 bases at V and 2 bases at J, with 10 bases between the two ends. As DNA, the CDR3 is TGTGCCAGCAGTGATACAGGGCTCAACACTGAAGCTTTCTTT. Amino acids: CASSDTGLNTEAFF.

The gene calls are TRBV29-1 and TRBJ1-2; D possibly corresponds to TRBD1 (5 bases). The CDR3 has 12 residues. CDR1 and CDR2 from the germline V gene are SQVTM and ANQGSEA. V gave up 7 bases and J gave up 8 bases, with 17 bases separating them. CDR3 DNA sequence: TGCAGCGCCCCCTGGGGGAATACGGGCTACACCTTC. Translation gives CSAPWGNTGYTF.

The V call is TRBV5-1, the J call TRBJ1-1; D remains unclear. The CDR3 has 14 residues. The germline V gene encodes CDR1 SGHRS and CDR2 YFSETQ. V was pared by 0 bases and J by 1 base, with 7 bases between. The chain's CDR3 is CASSLDPRNTEAFF. CDR3 DNA: TGCGCCAGCAGCTTGGATCCCCGGAACACTGAAGCTTTCTTT.